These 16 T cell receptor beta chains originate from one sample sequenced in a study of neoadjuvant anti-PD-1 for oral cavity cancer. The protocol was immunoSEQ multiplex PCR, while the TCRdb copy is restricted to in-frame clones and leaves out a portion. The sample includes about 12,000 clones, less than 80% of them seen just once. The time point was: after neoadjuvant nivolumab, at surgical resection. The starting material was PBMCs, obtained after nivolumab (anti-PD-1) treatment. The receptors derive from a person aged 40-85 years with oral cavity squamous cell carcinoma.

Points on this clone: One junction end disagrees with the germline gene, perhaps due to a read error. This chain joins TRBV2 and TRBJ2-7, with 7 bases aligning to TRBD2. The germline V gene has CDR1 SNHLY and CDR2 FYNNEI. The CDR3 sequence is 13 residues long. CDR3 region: CASRRTSFYKQYF. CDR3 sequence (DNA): TGTGCCAGCAGGAGGACTAGTTTCTACAAGCAGTACTTC.

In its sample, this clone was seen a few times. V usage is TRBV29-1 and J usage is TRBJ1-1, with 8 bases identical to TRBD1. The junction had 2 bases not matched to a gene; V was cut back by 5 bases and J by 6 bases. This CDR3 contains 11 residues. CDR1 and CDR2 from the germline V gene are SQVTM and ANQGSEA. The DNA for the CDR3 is TGCAGCGTTCAGGGGGCTCCTGAAGCTTTCTTT. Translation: CSVQGAPEAFF.

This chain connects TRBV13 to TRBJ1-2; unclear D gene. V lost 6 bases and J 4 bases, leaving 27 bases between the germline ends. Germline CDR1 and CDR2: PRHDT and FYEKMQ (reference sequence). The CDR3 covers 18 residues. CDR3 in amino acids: CASRWSDMLSEKTYGYTF. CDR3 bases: TGTGCCAGCAGATGGTCTGACATGCTGAGTGAAAAGACCTATGGCTACACCTTC.

DNA of the CDR3: TGTGCCAGCAGCTCGGGACTTTCGTACCAAGAGACCCAGTACTTC. Translation gives CASSSGLSYQETQYF. This sequence joins TRBV11-2 and TRBJ2-5, with a tentative D call TRBD2 (6 bases). This CDR3 is 15 amino acids long. Between the trimmed V and J ends, which lost 4 bases and 0 bases, there was a span of 12 bases. The germline gives CDR1 SGHAT, CDR2 FQNNGV.

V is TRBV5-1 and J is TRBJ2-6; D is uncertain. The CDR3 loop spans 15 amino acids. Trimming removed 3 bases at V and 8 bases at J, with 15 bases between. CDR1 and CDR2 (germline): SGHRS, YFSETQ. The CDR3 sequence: CASSSLMGDSNVLTF. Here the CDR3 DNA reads TGCGCCAGCAGCTCCCTAATGGGCGACTCCAACGTCCTGACTTTC.

The CDR3 is CASSLDRANYGYTF. The CDR3 nucleotides read TGTGCCAGCAGCTTGGACAGGGCTAACTATGGCTACACCTTC. The chain carries TRBV27 and TRBJ1-2; 8 bases fit TRBD1. V was pared by 6 bases and J by 0 bases, with 3 bases of the junction left unmatched. Germline CDR1 and CDR2: MNHEY and SMNVEV (reference sequence). The CDR3 loop spans 14 amino acids.

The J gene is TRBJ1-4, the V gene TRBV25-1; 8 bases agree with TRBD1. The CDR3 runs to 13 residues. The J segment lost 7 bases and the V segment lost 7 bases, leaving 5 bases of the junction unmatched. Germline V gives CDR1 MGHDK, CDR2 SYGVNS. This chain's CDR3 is CASKTGGGEKLFF. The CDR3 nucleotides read TGTGCCAGCAAAACAGGGGGAGGTGAAAAACTGTTTTTT.

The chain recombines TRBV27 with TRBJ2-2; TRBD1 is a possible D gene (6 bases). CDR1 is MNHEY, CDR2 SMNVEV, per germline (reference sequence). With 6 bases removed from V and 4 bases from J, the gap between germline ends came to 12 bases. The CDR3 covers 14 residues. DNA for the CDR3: TGTGCCAGCAGCCCCGGACAGACCACCGGGGAGCTGTTTTTT. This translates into CASSPGQTTGELFF.

The CDR3 spells CASSPLPGLPSRVEKLFF. The CDR3 DNA sequence: TGTGCCAGCAGCCCACTGCCGGGACTCCCGTCGAGGGTTGAAAAACTGTTTTTT. The J gene is TRBJ1-4, the V gene TRBV27, with D perhaps TRBD1 (5 bases). V was cut by 6 bases and J by 7 bases, with 27 bases left in between. Germline loops: CDR1 MNHEY, CDR2 SMNVEV (reference sequence). This CDR3 contains 18 residues. The complete variable domain, with remaining parts taken from reference TRBV27 and TRBJ1-4, reads EAQVTQNPRYLITVTGKKLTVTCSQNMNHEYMSWYRQDPGLGLRQIYYSMNVEVTDKGDVPEGYKVSRKEKRNFPLILESPSPNQTSLYFCASSPLPGLPSRVEKLFFGSGTQLSVL.

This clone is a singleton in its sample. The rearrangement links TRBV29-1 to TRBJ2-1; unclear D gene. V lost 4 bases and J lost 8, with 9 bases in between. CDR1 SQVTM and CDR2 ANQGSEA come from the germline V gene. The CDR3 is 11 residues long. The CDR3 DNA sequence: TGCAGCGTTGGATCGTTCGATGAGCAGTTCTTC. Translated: CSVGSFDEQFF.

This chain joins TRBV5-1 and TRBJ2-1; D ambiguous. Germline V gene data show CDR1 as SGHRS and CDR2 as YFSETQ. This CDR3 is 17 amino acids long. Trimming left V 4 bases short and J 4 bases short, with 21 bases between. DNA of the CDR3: TGCGCCAGCAGCCTTTCCTCCGTGACATACCCTTACAATGAGCAGTTCTTC. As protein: CASSLSSVTYPYNEQFF.

The CDR3 reads CASSEQDNTGELFF. CDR3 nucleotides: TGTGCCAGCAGTGAACAAGATAACACCGGGGAGCTGTTTTTT. This chain connects TRBV6-1 to TRBJ2-2; D remains unclear. The CDR3 runs to 14 residues. V lost 2 bases to trimming and J lost 2 bases, with 6 bases between them. From germline, CDR1 is MNHNS and CDR2 SASEGT.

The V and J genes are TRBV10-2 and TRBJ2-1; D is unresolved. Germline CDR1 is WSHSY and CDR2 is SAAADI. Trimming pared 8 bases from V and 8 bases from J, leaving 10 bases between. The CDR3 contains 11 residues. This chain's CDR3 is CASLSVDEQFF. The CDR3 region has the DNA TGCGCCAGCCTGAGCGTCGATGAGCAGTTCTTC.

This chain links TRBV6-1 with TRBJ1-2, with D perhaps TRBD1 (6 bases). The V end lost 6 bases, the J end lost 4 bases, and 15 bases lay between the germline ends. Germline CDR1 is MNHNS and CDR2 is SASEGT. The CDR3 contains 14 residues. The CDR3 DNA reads TGTGCCAGCAGGAGGGGACAAAATAGCTATGGCTACACCTTC. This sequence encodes CASRRGQNSYGYTF.

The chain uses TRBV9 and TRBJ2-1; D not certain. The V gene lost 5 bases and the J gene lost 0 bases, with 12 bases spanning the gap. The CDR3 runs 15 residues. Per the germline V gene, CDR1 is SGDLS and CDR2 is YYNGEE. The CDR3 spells CASSRTESSYNEQFF. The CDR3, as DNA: TGTGCCAGCAGTCGAACAGAGAGCTCCTACAATGAGCAGTTCTTC.

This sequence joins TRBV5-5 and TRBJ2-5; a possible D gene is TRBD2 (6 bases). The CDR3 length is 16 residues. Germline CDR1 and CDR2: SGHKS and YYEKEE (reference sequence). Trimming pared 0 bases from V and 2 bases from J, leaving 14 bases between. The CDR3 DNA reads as TGTGCCAGCAGCTTGGGGGGCGGGGCAGCGCAAGAGACCCAGTACTTC. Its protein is CASSLGGGAAQETQYF.